Listed below are T cell receptor beta chains from one sample, sequenced in a study of blood T cell repertoires in COVID-19. Profiling relied on immunoSEQ multiplex PCR, and the TCRdb table lists in-frame clones only, not all of them. The sample has 200,000 to 250,000 clones, about 83% seen once. The sample comprised PBMCs or T cells enriched from blood (not recorded which). All receptors come from a woman aged 45-59 years who had recovered from COVID-19. CDR3s include the opening cysteine and the closing phenylalanine or tryptophan. Each record gives: D gene, J gene, clone size, V gene, CDR3 protein, CDR3 DNA. A D gene is named only where the DNA matches it firmly. A clone size is listed for some rows: how often the clone was seen (once, few, many), or a class if it is expanded.

NA	TRBJ2-3	NA	TRBV11-3	CASSFRGTGDTQYF	TGTGCCAGCAGCTTTAGGGGGACGGGAGATACGCAGTATTTT
NA	TRBJ1-2	NA	TRBV10-3	CAISGGANYGYTF	TGTGCCATCAGTGGGGGAGCTAACTATGGCTACACCTTC
TRBD1	TRBJ1-6	NA	TRBV18	CASSRDSHNSPLHF	TGTGCCAGCTCTCGGGACAGCCATAATTCACCCCTCCACTTT
TRBD2	TRBJ2-1	NA	TRBV5-1	CASSYPVGGGLYNEQFF	TGCGCCAGCAGCTACCCCGTAGGCGGGGGACTCTACAATGAGCAGTTCTTC
NA	TRBJ2-1	NA	TRBV2	CASSVRFHNEQFF	TGTGCCAGCAGTGTCAGGTTCCACAATGAGCAGTTCTTC
TRBD2	TRBJ2-6	NA	TRBV5-3	CARSPGLAGYSGANVLTF	TGTGCCAGAAGCCCGGGACTAGCGGGTTACTCTGGGGCCAACGTCCTGACTTTC
TRBD1	TRBJ2-7	NA	TRBV4-1	CASSQYGQGSYEQYF	TGCGCCAGCAGCCAGTATGGACAGGGATCCTACGAGCAGTACTTC
TRBD1	TRBJ2-4	NA	TRBV19	CASSMRQGLISWDIQYF	TGTGCCAGTAGTATGCGACAGGGTCTGATCTCTTGGGACATTCAGTACTTC
NA	TRBJ2-7	NA	TRBV18	CASSPGLVAEQYF	TGTGCCAGCTCACCAGGGCTGGTCGCCGAGCAGTACTTC
NA	TRBJ2-7	NA	TRBV2	CASRLASYEQYF	TGTGCCAGCAGGCTAGCGAGCTACGAGCAGTACTTC
NA	TRBJ2-1	NA	TRBV11-2	CASSRSSEGYNEQFF	TGTGCCAGCAGCCGTTCCTCGGAGGGGTACAATGAGCAGTTCTTC
TRBD2	TRBJ2-7	NA	TRBV2	CASIDPLDRKREGRYEQYF	TGTGCCAGCATTGACCCCCTCGACAGAAAGCGGGAGGGCCGATACGAGCAGTACTTC
TRBD2	TRBJ2-2	NA	TRBV7-2	CASSNRTSGSWGGELFF	TGTGCCAGCAGCAACCGGACTAGCGGGAGTTGGGGCGGGGAGCTGTTTTTT
NA	TRBJ1-1	NA	TRBV7-8	CASTARGNTEAFF	TGTGCCAGCACCGCCCGGGGTAACACTGAAGCTTTCTTT
NA	TRBJ1-1	NA	TRBV5-1	CASSPRGVNTEAFF	TGCGCCAGCAGCCCACGGGGGGTTAACACTGAAGCTTTCTTT
NA	TRBJ1-5	NA	TRBV2	CASSEISSNQPQHF	TGTGCCAGCAGTGAAATCAGTAGCAATCAGCCCCAGCATTTT
TRBD1	TRBJ1-2	NA	TRBV27	CASAEGAYYGYTF	TGTGCCAGTGCAGAGGGGGCTTACTATGGCTACACCTTC
TRBD1	TRBJ2-2	NA	TRBV19	CASSRDRVSGELFF	TGTGCCAGTAGTAGGGACAGGGTATCCGGGGAGCTGTTTTTT
NA	TRBJ1-1	NA	TRBV6-5	CASRTTLNTEAFF	TGTGCCAGCAGAACTACACTGAACACTGAAGCTTTCTTT
TRBD2	TRBJ2-5	few	TRBV6-2/TRBV6-3	CASSDPLGLAGIGETQYF	TGTGCCAGCAGCGACCCCTTGGGACTAGCGGGAATCGGGGAGACCCAGTACTTC
NA	TRBJ2-7	NA	TRBV19	CASSSTLRAEQYF	TGTGCCAGTAGTTCGACCCTGCGGGCCGAGCAGTACTTC
NA	TRBJ1-2	few	TRBV15	CATSRPSGIMGYTF	TGTGCCACCAGCAGGCCCTCCGGGATTATGGGCTACACCTTC
NA	TRBJ1-3	once	TRBV5-5	CASSLGQTGNTIYF	TGTGCCAGCAGCTTGGGACAGACTGGAAACACCATATATTTT
TRBD1	TRBJ2-5	NA	TRBV10-2	CAISRGYGETQYF	TGCGCCATCTCCAGGGGGTATGGGGAGACCCAGTACTTC
NA	TRBJ2-2	NA	TRBV2	CASWGIQGTGELFF	TGTGCAAGCTGGGGCATCCAGGGCACCGGGGAGCTGTTTTTT